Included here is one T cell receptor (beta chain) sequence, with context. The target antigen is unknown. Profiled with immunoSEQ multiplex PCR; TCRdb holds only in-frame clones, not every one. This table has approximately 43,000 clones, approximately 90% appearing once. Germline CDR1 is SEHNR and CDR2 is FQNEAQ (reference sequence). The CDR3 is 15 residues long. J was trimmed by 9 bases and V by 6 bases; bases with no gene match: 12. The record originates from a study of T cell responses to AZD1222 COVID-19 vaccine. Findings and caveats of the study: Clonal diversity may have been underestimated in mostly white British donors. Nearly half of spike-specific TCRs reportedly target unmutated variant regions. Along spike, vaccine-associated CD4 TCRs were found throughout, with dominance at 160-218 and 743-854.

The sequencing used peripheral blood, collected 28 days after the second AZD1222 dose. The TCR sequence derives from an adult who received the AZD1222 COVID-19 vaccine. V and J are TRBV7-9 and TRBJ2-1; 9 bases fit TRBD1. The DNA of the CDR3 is TGTGCCAGCAGACGGACAGGGGACAGGTGGCTTGAGCAGTTCTTC. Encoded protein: CASRRTGDRWLEQFF.